This T cell receptor (beta chain) was sequenced for a study of cytomegalovirus exposure and HLA in healthy donors. The primer mix had 60 Vbeta and 13 Jbeta primers. The protocol was immunoSEQ multiplex PCR, while the TCRdb copy is restricted to in-frame clones and leaves out a portion. This repertoire shows 140,000 to 150,000 clones, about 80% found once; its top ten account for 1.5% to 2%. This clone showed up just once. Other DNA variants within this sample encode the same CDR3. Germline V CDR1 and CDR2: SQVTM, ANQGSEA. The V gene lost 6 bases and the J gene lost 2 bases, with 3 bases spanning the gap. The CDR3 length is 10 residues.

The sequencing input was PBMCs. This rearrangement joins TRBV29-1 to TRBJ2-3; D ambiguous. The sequence was collected from a man aged 40-49 years in good health and CMV-seronegative. This chain's CDR3 is CSVYTDTQYF. Here the CDR3 DNA reads TGCAGCGTCTACACAGATACGCAGTATTTT.